Listed here are 14 T cell receptor beta chains from one sample, sequenced in a study of CD8 T cells in Susac syndrome. RNA, at about 0.45 to 1 ug, was reverse transcribed with random hexamers. Using its own MiXCR run on the immunoSEQ multiplex PCR reads, TCRdb lists one record per CDR3 protein. This table holds 150,000 to 200,000 distinct CDR3 sequences, 90% to 97% found once. The specimen was CD4+ T cells from PBMCs. All receptors come from a human donor with multiple sclerosis.

The rearrangement uses TRBV20-1 and TRBJ2-5, with 8 bases that match TRBD1. The CDR3 consists of 13 residues. The germline CDR1 and CDR2 sequences are DFQATT and SNEGSKA (reference sequence). Trimming removed 6 bases from V and 5 bases from J; junction bases left unmatched: 8. Here the CDR3 DNA reads TGCAGTGCGCCACAGGGGGTGGGGGAGACCCAGTACTTC. This encodes CSAPQGVGETQYF.

V gene TRBV5-1 combines with J gene TRBJ1-2; D is ambiguous. Germline CDR1 and CDR2: SGHRS and YFSETQ. Trimming took 4 bases from V and 6 from J, leaving 13 bases between them. The CDR3 has 13 residues. The CDR3 sequence: CASSRGLTDGYTF. CDR3 in DNA: TGCGCCAGCAGCCGTGGACTGACTGATGGCTACACCTTC. The complete variable domain, with remaining parts taken from reference TRBV5-1 and TRBJ1-2, reads KAGVTQTPRYLIKTRGQQVTLSCSPISGHRSVSWYQQTPGQGLQFLFEYFSETQRNKGNFPGRFSGRQFSNSRSEMNVSTLELGDSALYLCASSRGLTDGYTFGSGTRLTVV.

This chain uses TRBV28 with TRBJ2-1, with 10 bases matching TRBD1. Germline-derived CDR1 and CDR2 are MDHEN and SYDVKM. This CDR3 comprises 15 residues. V dropped 5 bases and J dropped 7; count of bases not matched to a gene: 8. The CDR3 bases are TGTGCCAGCAGTCCGGGGACAGGGGATAGGAATGAGCAGTTCTTC. Amino acid sequence: CASSPGTGDRNEQFF.

The genes are TRBV6-5 and TRBJ2-7; no clear D. This CDR3 has 15 residues. Deletions cut 8 bases from V and 0 bases from J, with 17 bases between. Germline values: CDR1 MNHEY, CDR2 SVGAGI. This chain's CDR3 is CASAPATASSYEQYF. CDR3 DNA sequence: TGTGCCAGCGCCCCCGCGACGGCGAGCTCCTACGAGCAGTACTTC.

The gene calls are TRBV11-3 and TRBJ2-7; TRBD1 matches 7 bases. V trimming: 2 bases; J trimming: 3 bases; junction bases outside the gene matches: 7. The CDR3 is made up of 15 amino acids. Germline V gives CDR1 SGHNT, CDR2 YENEEA. CDR3 loop: CASSLFRDSYYEQYF. The CDR3 DNA is TGTGCCAGCAGCTTATTCCGGGACAGTTACTACGAGCAGTACTTC.

The chain has TRBV20-1 and TRBJ2-2; unclear D gene. CDR1 DFQATT and CDR2 SNEGSKA come from the germline V gene (reference sequence). The CDR3 length is 14 residues. Between the trimmed V and J ends, which lost 2 bases and 4 bases, there was a span of 11 bases. CDR3 sequence: CSARIAGPTGELFF. The CDR3 DNA is TGCAGTGCTAGAATTGCAGGCCCCACCGGGGAGCTGTTTTTT.

CDR3 sequence: CASSLSRGADTQYF. In nucleotides, the CDR3 is TGTGCCAGCAGCTTAAGCAGGGGCGCAGATACGCAGTATTTT. The V call is TRBV7-3, the J call TRBJ2-3, with D perhaps matching TRBD1 (6 bases). Per the germline V gene, CDR1 is SGHTA and CDR2 is FQGTGA. V was pared by 1 base and J by 4 bases, with 9 bases between. The CDR3 has 14 residues.

Here the CDR3 reads CATSDSGGGTDTQYF. The CDR3 DNA follows: TGTGCCACCAGTGATTCAGGTGGAGGCACAGATACGCAGTATTTT. This chain uses TRBV24-1 with TRBJ2-3; unclear D gene. Germline CDR1 and CDR2: KGHDR and SFDVKD. V shed 2 bases and J shed 1 base, with 9 bases lying between them. The CDR3 has 15 amino acids.

The J gene is TRBJ2-1, the V gene TRBV9; maybe TRBD2 (6 bases). Germline values: CDR1 SGDLS, CDR2 YYNGEE. This CDR3 contains 13 residues. Trimming left V 0 bases short and J 7 bases short, with 8 bases between. CDR3 DNA: TGTGCCAGCAGCGTAGGGACTACAAATGAGCAGTTCTTC. Its protein is CASSVGTTNEQFF.

The chain employs TRBV5-1 and TRBJ1-1; D is ambiguous. V was pared by 2 bases and J by 3 bases, with 14 bases between. Germline V gives CDR1 SGHRS, CDR2 YFSETQ. The CDR3 runs 15 residues. Here the CDR3 reads CASSFAAGVDTEAFF. As DNA, the CDR3 is TGCGCCAGCAGCTTTGCGGCCGGCGTGGACACTGAAGCTTTCTTT. Full variable domain (remainder filled in from reference TRBV5-1 and TRBJ1-1): KAGVTQTPRYLIKTRGQQVTLSCSPISGHRSVSWYQQTPGQGLQFLFEYFSETQRNKGNFPGRFSGRQFSNSRSEMNVSTLELGDSALYLCASSFAAGVDTEAFFGQGTRLTVV.

The V and J genes are TRBV20-1 and TRBJ1-2; no reliable D call. This CDR3 contains 13 residues. The germline V gene encodes CDR1 DFQATT and CDR2 SNEGSKA (reference sequence). Trimming left V 6 bases short and J 2 bases short, with 13 bases between. The chain's CDR3 is CSALAAGNYGYTF. The CDR3 DNA is TGCAGTGCCCTAGCCGCGGGGAACTATGGCTACACCTTC.

This rearrangement joins TRBV7-2 to TRBJ1-1; D might be TRBD1 (6 bases). V was pared by 5 bases and J by 2 bases, with 15 bases between. Germline V CDR1 and CDR2: SGHTA, FQGNSA. This CDR3 is 15 amino acids long. The CDR3 DNA reads TGTGCCAGCAGCCTTACCATCAGGGGCAACACTGAAGCTTTCTTT. Protein sequence: CASSLTIRGNTEAFF. The whole variable domain, filled in from reference TRBV7-2 and TRBJ1-1, reads GAGVSQSPSNKVTEKGKDVELRCDPISGHTALYWYRQSLGQGLEFLIYFQGNSAPDKSGLPSDRFSAERTGGSVSTLTIQRTQQEDSAVYLCASSLTIRGNTEAFFGQGTRLTVV.

The V call is TRBV6-2 or TRBV6-3, the J call TRBJ1-4, with TRBD1 matching 7 bases. The CDR3 has 14 amino acids. CDR1 and CDR2 from the germline V gene are MNHEY and SVGEGT. V lost 6 bases and J lost 2; bases outside the gene matches: 3. The CDR3 nucleotides are TGTGCCAGCAGGGGGACAGCGACTAATGAAAAACTGTTTTTT. It encodes CASRGTATNEKLFF.

The chain uses TRBV29-1 and TRBJ1-5, with D unclear. The CDR3 runs to 12 residues. Per the germline V gene, CDR1 is SQVTM and CDR2 is ANQGSEA. V lost 4 bases, J lost 7 bases, and 11 bases lay in between. CDR3 amino acids: CSVGPAGQPQHF. CDR3 DNA: TGCAGCGTTGGACCCGCGGGCCAGCCCCAGCATTTT.